A selection of T cell receptor beta chains follows, all from one sample in a study of blood T cell repertoires in COVID-19. TCRdb's table, derived via immunoSEQ multiplex PCR, lists solely in-frame clones and lacks some. Of 200,000 to 250,000 clones in the sample, 82% were seen once. The sequencing input was PBMCs or T cells enriched from blood (not recorded which). All receptors come from a woman aged 60-75 years who had recovered from COVID-19. CDR3s include the opening cysteine and the closing phenylalanine or tryptophan. The D gene is left open where the match is weak. Not every row has a clone size; where given, it reads once, few, many or a size class.

d_call	v_call	clone_size	j_call	cdr3_nt	cdr3_aa
NA	TRBV2	NA	TRBJ1-3	TGTGCCAGCAGTGTGGGTCCAGGCACCATATATTTT	CASSVGPGTIYF
TRBD1	TRBV7-3	few	TRBJ2-5	TGTGCCAGCAGCTTTCCGACAGGGGGGCAAGAGACCCAGTACTTC	CASSFPTGGQETQYF
NA	TRBV7-8	few	TRBJ1-5	TGTGCCAGCACGTTGTACGGGGATCAGCCCCAGCATTTT	CASTLYGDQPQHF
TRBD1	TRBV5-3	NA	TRBJ1-2	TGTGCCAGAAGCTTGGGAGTTTGGGACAGACAACCCTATGGCTACACCTTC	CARSLGVWDRQPYGYTF
TRBD2	TRBV19	NA	TRBJ2-5	TGTGCCAGTAGTATATGGAGGTCGGGGGAGGGAGAGACCCAGTACTTC	CASSIWRSGEGETQYF
NA	TRBV6-7	NA	TRBJ1-6	TGTGCCAGCACTAGGGAGACTAACTATAATTCACCCCTCCACTTT	CASTRETNYNSPLHF
NA	TRBV20-1	NA	TRBJ1-2	TGCAGTGCTAGTTGGGCAATGGGTCGAGACGGCTACACCTTC	CSASWAMGRDGYTF
NA	TRBV7-9	NA	TRBJ1-5	TGTGCCAGCAGCTCAACGATAGGCAATCAGCCCCAGCATTTT	CASSSTIGNQPQHF
TRBD1	TRBV24-1	NA	TRBJ2-5	TGTGCCACCAGTGGTGCTACAGGGGGCAAGGAGACCCAGTACTTC	CATSGATGGKETQYF
TRBD1	TRBV7-3	NA	TRBJ2-3	TGTGCCAGCAGCTTAACGTCCGCAGGGGGCTCAGATACGCAGTATTTT	CASSLTSAGGSDTQYF
TRBD2	TRBV11-2	NA	TRBJ2-3	TGTGCCAGCAGCTTAGCATCTAGCGGAAACACAGATACGCAGTATTTT	CASSLASSGNTDTQYF
NA	TRBV7-6	NA	TRBJ2-2	TGTGCCAGCAGCTTATCCTATAACACCGGGGAGCTGTTTTTT	CASSLSYNTGELFF
NA	TRBV12-3/TRBV12-4	NA	TRBJ1-5	TGTGCCAGCAGTCGGAGCAATCAGCCCCAGCATTTT	CASSRSNQPQHF
TRBD1	TRBV10-3	NA	TRBJ1-6	TGTGCCATCAGTGAATTGGGACAGGGATCCAATTCACCCCTCCACTTT	CAISELGQGSNSPLHF
TRBD1	TRBV4-3	NA	TRBJ1-6	TGCGCCAGCAGACAAGTACAGGGGGGGGGTTCACCCCTCCACTTT	CASRQVQGGGSPLHF
NA	TRBV29-1	NA	TRBJ1-3	TGCAGCGTTGAAGCTCGCGAGGGAGGAAACACCATATATTTT	CSVEAREGGNTIYF
NA	TRBV11-2	NA	TRBJ1-6	TGTGCCAGCAGCCGCAACGGACAGAGTAATTCACCCCTCCACTTT	CASSRNGQSNSPLHF
NA	TRBV19	NA	TRBJ1-2	TGTGCCAGTAGCCACCGGGGAGAAACTACATATGGCTACACCTTC	CASSHRGETTYGYTF
NA	TRBV14	NA	TRBJ2-7	TGTGCCAGCAGCCAAGGAGTTAGAGTCCCCCTCGAGCAGTACTTC	CASSQGVRVPLEQYF
TRBD1	TRBV30	NA	TRBJ1-1	TGTGCCTGGTCCGGGACAGGTTTGAACACTGAAGCTTTCTTT	CAWSGTGLNTEAFF
NA	TRBV11-2	few	TRBJ1-2	TGTGCCAGCAGCTTAGAGGGGGCCAGGGGTAGCTACACCTTC	CASSLEGARGSYTF
NA	TRBV27	once	TRBJ2-6	TGTGCCAGCAGTCCGTTAGGGGCGGCCAACGTCCTGACTTTC	CASSPLGAANVLTF
TRBD2	TRBV5-1	NA	TRBJ2-7	TGCGCCAGCAGCTCTACCCCGGGACTAGACGAGCAGTACTTC	CASSSTPGLDEQYF
NA	TRBV7-2	NA	TRBJ2-5	TGTGCCAGCAGCCCTACGGCGGGGTTCCAAGAGACCCAGTACTTC	CASSPTAGFQETQYF
TRBD1	TRBV13	NA	TRBJ1-3	TGTGCCAGCAGCCCGCATTTTACAGGGGGCTCTGGAAACACCATATATTTT	CASSPHFTGGSGNTIYF
NA	TRBV3-1/TRBV3-2	NA	TRBJ1-4	TGTGCCAGCAGCCAAGGTAGATTAGGAGGGTATGCCGTTAATGAAAAACTGTTTTTT	CASSQGRLGGYAVNEKLFF
NA	TRBV7-6	NA	TRBJ1-4	TGTGCCAGCAGCATCCCTGGTCGGGGTAATGAAAAACTGTTTTTT	CASSIPGRGNEKLFF
TRBD1	TRBV5-1	few	TRBJ1-1	TGCGCCAGCAGCTCCTCGACAGGGGGCTCCACTGAAGCTTTCTTT	CASSSSTGGSTEAFF
NA	TRBV24-1	NA	TRBJ2-1	TGTGCCACCAGTGATTTAGACAGTAATTACAATGAGCAGTTCTTC	CATSDLDSNYNEQFF
NA	TRBV6-1	NA	TRBJ2-7	TGTGCCAGCAGTGAAGCGTTTGGAGCTTCCGGGACCTACGAGCAGTACTTC	CASSEAFGASGTYEQYF
NA	TRBV29-1	NA	TRBJ2-7	TGCAGCGTTGCAGGGTTCAACGAGCAGTACTTC	CSVAGFNEQYF
NA	TRBV6-5	NA	TRBJ1-4	TGTGCCAGCAGCACCGGGACTCGGGCCGAAAAACTGTTTTTT	CASSTGTRAEKLFF
NA	TRBV7-9	NA	TRBJ1-4	TGTGCCAGCAGCCTACAGACAGGTGGTAATGAAAAACTGTTTTTT	CASSLQTGGNEKLFF
NA	TRBV27	NA	TRBJ1-5	TGTGCCAGCAGTTTTGGAGGGAAGCTCAATCAGCCCCAGCATTTT	CASSFGGKLNQPQHF
NA	TRBV9	NA	TRBJ1-2	TGTGCCAGCACCAAACAACCTGGTACAGCCTATGGCTACACCTTC	CASTKQPGTAYGYTF
NA	TRBV19	NA	TRBJ1-2	TGTGCCAGTAGTATTGCGGGGAGGGGCTATGGCTACACCTTC	CASSIAGRGYGYTF
TRBD1	TRBV7-2	NA	TRBJ2-2	TGTGCCAGCAGCTTAGCAGGGGGCGCCGGCGGGGAGCTGTTTTTT	CASSLAGGAGGELFF
NA	TRBV12-5	NA	TRBJ1-2	TGTGCTAGTGGTTTGGTACTGTCAGGGAACTATGGCTACACCTTC	CASGLVLSGNYGYTF
NA	TRBV18	NA	TRBJ1-6	TGTGCCAGCTCACCTCTAGAGGCAGGGGCAGGCTCACCCCTCCACTTT	CASSPLEAGAGSPLHF
NA	TRBV3-1/TRBV3-2	NA	TRBJ2-5	TGTGCCAGCAGCCCCCCGTGGGCGGAGACCCAGTACTTC	CASSPPWAETQYF
NA	TRBV10-3	NA	TRBJ2-5	TGTGCCATCAGTGGCATTAGCGGAGAGACCCAGTACTTC	CAISGISGETQYF
TRBD2	TRBV5-1	NA	TRBJ2-5	TGCGCCAGCAGCTTGGCGGGGGGATACCAAGAGACCCAGTACTTC	CASSLAGGYQETQYF
TRBD1	TRBV19	NA	TRBJ1-1	TGTGCCAGTAGTACCCAACAGGGGGGCACTGAAGCTTTCTTT	CASSTQQGGTEAFF